The 10 T cell receptor beta chains listed next were all sequenced from one sample in a study of blood T cell repertoires in COVID-19 (dated by TCRdb to between 2020 and 2021). Library creation used the immunoSEQ multiplex PCR assay. Entries here come from immuneACCESS through TCRdb and include only in-frame sequences with V and J called. Some clones fail to appear in such tables; in the studies checked, an unresolved V gene covers under half of the shortfall, and the cause of the remainder is unknown. The sample records tens of thousands of clones, roughly 87% of which are singletons. The top ten hold about 8.1% of the sample. Sample: peripheral blood. These receptors all stem from a man aged 50-59 years with active COVID-19.

This chain links TRBV7-9 with TRBJ2-7, with 9 bases identical to TRBD1. The J segment lost 3 bases and the V segment lost 5 bases, leaving 8 bases of the junction unmatched. Germline V gene sequence: CDR1 SEHNR, CDR2 FQNEAQ (reference sequence). The length of the CDR3 is 15 residues. CDR3 DNA sequence: TGTGCCAGCAGCCGGTTGGGACAGGGAAGCTACGAGCAGTACTTC. This encodes CASSRLGQGSYEQYF.

The chain recombines TRBV4-3 with TRBJ2-2; 10 bases agree with TRBD2. This CDR3 is built from 15 residues. Germline lookup yields CDR1 LGHNA and CDR2 YSLEER. With 4 bases clipped from V and 6 bases from J, the junction kept 5 bases outside the gene matches. Here the CDR3 DNA reads TGCGCCAGCAGCCGCGGACTAGCGGAAGCCGGGGAGCTGTTTTTT. Protein sequence: CASSRGLAEAGELFF.

The V gene is TRBV9, the J gene TRBJ2-7; a possible D gene is TRBD1 (6 bases). V gave up 7 bases and J gave up 7 bases, with 21 bases separating them. The germline CDR1 and CDR2 sequences are SGDLS and YYNGEE. CDR3 length equals 14 residues. CDR3 sequence: CASSQAGASGEQYF. CDR3 DNA: TGTGCCAGCTCGCAGGCAGGGGCTTCGGGGGAGCAGTACTTC. Variable domain in full (rest from reference TRBV9 and TRBJ2-7): DSGVTQTPKHLITATGQRVTLRCSPRSGDLSVYWYQQSLDQGLQFLIQYYNGEERAKGNILERFSAQQFPDLHSELNLSSLELGDSALYFCASSQAGASGEQYFGPGTRLTVT.

The V and J genes are TRBV11-2 and TRBJ1-1; the D gene is possibly TRBD1 (5 bases). The germline V and J ends were trimmed by 5 bases and 1 base, with 8 bases remaining between them. CDR3 length: 13 residues. In germline, CDR1 is SGHAT, CDR2 FQNNGV. The CDR3 spells CASSQGWNTEAFF. Written as DNA, the CDR3 is TGTGCCAGCAGCCAGGGCTGGAACACTGAAGCTTTCTTT.

The chain employs TRBV9 and TRBJ2-3; 8 bases fit TRBD1. V shed 3 bases and J 4 bases; nucleotides not matched to a gene: 4. CDR3 length: 14 amino acids. CDR1 and CDR2 (germline): SGDLS, YYNGEE. CDR3 DNA: TGTGCCAGCAGCGATGTGACAGGGGCAGATACGCAGTATTTT. Its protein product is CASSDVTGADTQYF.

The chain is built from TRBV4-2 and TRBJ2-7; 10 nucleotides line up with TRBD2. CDR3 length: 14 residues. V was clipped by 4 bases and J by 7 bases; unmatched bases: 7. From germline, CDR1 is LGHNA and CDR2 YNFKEQ. The CDR3, as DNA: TGTGCCAGCAGCCGCAGGCTAGCGGGGGATGAGCAGTACTTC. Translating gives CASSRRLAGDEQYF.

The V call is TRBV9, the J call TRBJ2-3; D is ambiguous. CDR1 is SGDLS and CDR2 is YYNGEE in the germline V gene. CDR3 size: 16 residues. Trimming cost V 4 bases and J 0 bases, with 15 bases left between them. In DNA form, the CDR3 reads TGTGCCAGCAGCCCCCACTCGAAAACTAGCACAGATACGCAGTATTTT. This sequence encodes CASSPHSKTSTDTQYF.

The chain has TRBV5-1 and TRBJ2-5, with 7 positions matching TRBD1. The CDR3 consists of 13 residues. The J segment lost 5 bases and the V segment lost 4 bases, leaving 5 bases of the junction unmatched. Germline V gene data show CDR1 as SGHRS and CDR2 as YFSETQ. This CDR3 reads CASSGTVEETQYF. Here the CDR3 DNA reads TGCGCCAGCAGCGGGACAGTGGAGGAGACCCAGTACTTC.

This chain connects TRBV3-1 (or the pseudogene TRBV3-2) to TRBJ2-3; tentatively, D is TRBD2 (7 bases). Trimming stripped 2 bases from V and 2 bases from J, with 17 bases between. CDR1 and CDR2 (germline): LGHDT, YNNKEL (reference sequence). The CDR3 loop spans 17 amino acids. CDR3: CASSQLRGRGFTDTQYF. The DNA of the CDR3 is TGTGCCAGCAGCCAATTACGGGGGAGGGGGTTCACAGATACGCAGTATTTT.

This clone was found a few times. V gene TRBV7-8 combines with J gene TRBJ1-2; TRBD1 is a possible D gene (5 bases). The CDR3 spans 15 residues. CDR1 is SGHVS, CDR2 FQNEAQ, per germline. V dropped 2 bases and J dropped 4 bases, with 14 bases sitting between them. CDR3 DNA: TGTGCCAGCAGCTTAAAAGGGGCGGTAGGCTATGGCTACACCTTC. Amino acids: CASSLKGAVGYGYTF. The full variable domain, its missing parts supplied by reference TRBV7-8 and TRBJ1-2, is GAGVSQSPRYKVAKRGQDVALRCDPISGHVSLFWYQQALGQGPEFLTYFQNEAQLDKSGLPSDRFFAERPEGSVSTLKIQRTQQEDSAVYLCASSLKGAVGYGYTFGSGTRLTVV.